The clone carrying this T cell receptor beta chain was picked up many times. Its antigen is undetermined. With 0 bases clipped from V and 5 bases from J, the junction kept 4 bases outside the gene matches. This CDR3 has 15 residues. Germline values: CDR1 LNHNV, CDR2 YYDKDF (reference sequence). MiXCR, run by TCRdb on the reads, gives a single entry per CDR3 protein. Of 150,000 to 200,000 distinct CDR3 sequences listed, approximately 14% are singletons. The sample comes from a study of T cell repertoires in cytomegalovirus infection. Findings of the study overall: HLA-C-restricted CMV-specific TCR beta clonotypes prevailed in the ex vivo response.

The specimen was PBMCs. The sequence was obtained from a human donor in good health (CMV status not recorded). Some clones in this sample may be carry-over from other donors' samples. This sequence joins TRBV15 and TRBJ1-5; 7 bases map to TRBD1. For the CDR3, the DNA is TGTGCCACCAGCAGAGATACCACAGGGGATCAGCCCCAGCATTTT. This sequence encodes CATSRDTTGDQPQHF.